The T cell receptor (beta chain) under discussion was sequenced for a study of technical replicates of blood from a handful of donors. Method: immunoSEQ multiplex PCR; TCRdb's copy keeps in-frame clones and lacks some. The table lists over 80,000 clones, 90% to 97% of them singletons. The sample taken for sequencing was T cells isolated from PBMCs. All receptors come from a human donor in good health.

The chain couples TRBV5-1 to TRBJ2-1, with a weak D call TRBD2 (5 bases). The CDR3 totals 15 residues. The germline V gene has CDR1 SGHRS and CDR2 YFSETQ. Trimming took 2 bases from V and 4 from J, leaving 13 bases between them. This chain's CDR3 is CASSLSGLLYNEQFF. In DNA, the CDR3 is TGCGCCAGCAGCTTAAGCGGCCTTTTATACAATGAGCAGTTCTTC.